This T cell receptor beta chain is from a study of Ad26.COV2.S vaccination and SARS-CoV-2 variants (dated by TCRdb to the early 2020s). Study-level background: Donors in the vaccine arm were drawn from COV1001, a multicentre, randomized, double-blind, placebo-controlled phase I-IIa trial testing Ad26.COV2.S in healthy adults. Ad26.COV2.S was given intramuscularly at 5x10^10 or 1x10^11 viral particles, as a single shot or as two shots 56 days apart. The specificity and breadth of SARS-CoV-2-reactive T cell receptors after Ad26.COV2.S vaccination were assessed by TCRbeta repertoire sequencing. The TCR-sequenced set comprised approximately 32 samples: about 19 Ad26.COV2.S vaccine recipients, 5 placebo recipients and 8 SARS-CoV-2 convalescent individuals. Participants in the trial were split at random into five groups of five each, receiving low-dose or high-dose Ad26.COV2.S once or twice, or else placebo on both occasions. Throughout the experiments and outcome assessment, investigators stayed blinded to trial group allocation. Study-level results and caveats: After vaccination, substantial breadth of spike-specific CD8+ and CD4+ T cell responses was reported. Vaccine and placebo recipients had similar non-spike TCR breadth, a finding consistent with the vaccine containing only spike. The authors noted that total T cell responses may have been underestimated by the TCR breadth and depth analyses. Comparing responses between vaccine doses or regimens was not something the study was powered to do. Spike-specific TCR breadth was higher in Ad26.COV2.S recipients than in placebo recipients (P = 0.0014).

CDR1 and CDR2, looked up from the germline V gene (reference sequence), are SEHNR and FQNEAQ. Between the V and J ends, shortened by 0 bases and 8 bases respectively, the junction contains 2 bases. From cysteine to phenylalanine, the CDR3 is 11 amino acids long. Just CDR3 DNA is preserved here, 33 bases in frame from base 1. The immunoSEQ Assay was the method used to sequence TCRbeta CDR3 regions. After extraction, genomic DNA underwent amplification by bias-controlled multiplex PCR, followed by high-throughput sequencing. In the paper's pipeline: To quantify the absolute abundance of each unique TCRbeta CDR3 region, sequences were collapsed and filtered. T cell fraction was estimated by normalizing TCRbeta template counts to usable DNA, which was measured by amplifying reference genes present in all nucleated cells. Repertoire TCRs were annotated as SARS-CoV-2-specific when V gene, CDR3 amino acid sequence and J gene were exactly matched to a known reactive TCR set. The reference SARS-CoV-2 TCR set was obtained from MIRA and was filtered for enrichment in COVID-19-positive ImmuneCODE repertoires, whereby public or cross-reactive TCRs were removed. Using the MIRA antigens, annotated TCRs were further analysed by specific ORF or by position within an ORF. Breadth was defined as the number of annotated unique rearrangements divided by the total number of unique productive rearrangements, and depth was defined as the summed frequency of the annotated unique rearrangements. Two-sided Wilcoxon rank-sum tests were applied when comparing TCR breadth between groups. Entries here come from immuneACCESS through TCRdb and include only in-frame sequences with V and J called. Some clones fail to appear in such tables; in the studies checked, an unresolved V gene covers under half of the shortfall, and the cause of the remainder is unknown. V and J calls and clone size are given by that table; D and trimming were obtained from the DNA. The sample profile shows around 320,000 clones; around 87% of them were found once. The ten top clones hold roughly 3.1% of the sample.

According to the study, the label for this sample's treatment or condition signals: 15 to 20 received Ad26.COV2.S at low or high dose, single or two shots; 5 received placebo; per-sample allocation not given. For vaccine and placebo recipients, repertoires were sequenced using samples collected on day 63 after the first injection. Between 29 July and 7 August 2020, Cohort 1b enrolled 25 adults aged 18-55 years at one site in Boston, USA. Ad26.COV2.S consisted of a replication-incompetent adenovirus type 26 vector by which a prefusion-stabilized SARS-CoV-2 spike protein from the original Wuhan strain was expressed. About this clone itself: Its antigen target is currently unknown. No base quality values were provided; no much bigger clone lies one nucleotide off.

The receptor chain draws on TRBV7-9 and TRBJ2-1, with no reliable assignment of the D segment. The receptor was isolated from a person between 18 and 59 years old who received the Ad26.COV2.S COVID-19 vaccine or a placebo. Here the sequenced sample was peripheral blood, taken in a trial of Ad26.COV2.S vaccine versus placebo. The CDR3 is CASSLAYEQFF. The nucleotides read TGTGCCAGCAGCTTAGCATATGAGCAGTTCTTC. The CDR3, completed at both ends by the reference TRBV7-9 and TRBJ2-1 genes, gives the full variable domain DTGVSQNPRHKITKRGQNVTFRCDPISEHNRLYWYRQTLGQGPEFLTYFQNEAQLEKSRLLSDRFSAERPKGSFSTLEIQRTEQGDSAMYLCASSLAYEQFFGPGTRLTVL.